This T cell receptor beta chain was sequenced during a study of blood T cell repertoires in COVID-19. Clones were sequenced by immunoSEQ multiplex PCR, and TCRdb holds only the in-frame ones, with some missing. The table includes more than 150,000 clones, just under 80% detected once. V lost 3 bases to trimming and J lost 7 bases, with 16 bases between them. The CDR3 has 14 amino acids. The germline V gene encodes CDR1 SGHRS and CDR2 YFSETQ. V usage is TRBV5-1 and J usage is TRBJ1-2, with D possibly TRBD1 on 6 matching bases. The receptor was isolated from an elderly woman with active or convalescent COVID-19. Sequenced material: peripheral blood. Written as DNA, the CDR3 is TGCGCCAGCAGCTGGGACGGCGGCAGGGGTGGCTACACCTTC. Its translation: CASSWDGGRGGYTF.